This T cell receptor beta chain derives from a study of read filtering for tumor transcriptome and immune sequencing (dated by TCRdb to the early 2020s). Concerning the study at large: Of the patients in the cohort, more than 16 were male and over twelve were female, and their mean age was approximately 71 years, with a range of about 45 to 85. After DNase treatment, whole-transcriptome libraries were prepared with the TruSeq RNA Access Library Prep Kit. Per sample, about 4.05 to 11 million TCR-region mapped reads were obtained with IR-seq, compared with only about 80 to 1,400 with RNA-seq. Under revised international staging, roughly eight patients fell into R-ISS I, some 15 into R-ISS II and six or seven into R-ISS III. The study compared TCR repertoires from targeted immune repertoire sequencing and bulk whole-transcriptome sequencing run on the same bone marrow samples. One main goal was a read-filtering strategy for immune repertoire data, in particular deciding whether clonotypes backed by only one read should be removed. On the study overall, not on this receptor specifically: The sorted CD138-negative fraction was a mixed bone marrow immune population, not purified T cells. Compared with RNA-seq, IR-seq captured clonotypes at much greater depth and more reliably, and a smaller IR-seq throughput was enough to identify most of the shared clonotypes. When single-read clonotypes were removed, the proportions of shared clonotypes in IR-seq and RNA-seq correlated more strongly. Single-read clonotypes made up around 82% of clonotypes but 3% to 3.5% of total reads in IR-seq, and over 65% of clonotypes and roughly 48% of reads in RNA-seq.

V is shortened by 3 bases, J by 0 bases, and the region joining them spans 13 bases. The CDR3 covers 16 residues, taking in both the cysteine and the phenylalanine. Here the CDR3 DNA is all that survives: 48 bases in frame from base 1. CDR1 and CDR2 are read off the germline V gene as SGDLS and YYNGEE. TCR libraries were constructed from 350 to 400 ng RNA using the Immunoverse kit, and molecular barcoded adaptors covering alpha/delta and beta/gamma chains were employed. TCR library preparation used the same RNA that went into transcriptome sequencing. TCR libraries were sequenced on an Illumina HiSeq 4000 with 2 x 150 cycles. On the study's bioinformatics: MiXCR aligned TCR reads to human V, D, J and C references and assembled the aligned reads into CDR3 clonotypes, with quality filtering and error correction included. Clonotype counts and gene usage diversity were analyzed with the tcR package in R. Raw mapping reads were checked after the RNA-seq reads had been mapped by STAR aligner version 2.5.3a onto the human GRCh37 genome. To test the effect of sequencing depth on detected clonotypes, IR-seq fastq files were randomly downsampled using Seqtk 1.3. Using fastp trimming at Q25 and MiXCR clonotype assembly, TCRdb reanalyzed the public sequencing data and kept in-frame beta chains. Under each unique CDR3 protein, matching rows form one entry showing the most common genes and DNA. The V and J calls here are based on TCRdb, not the publication. A total of 75,000 to 95,000 distinct CDR3 sequences appear in this sample, about 22% of them only once. The ten largest clones add up to approximately 10% of the sample.

Bone marrow was sampled from every patient at the time of active disease. Isolation of bone marrow mononuclear cells was performed by Ficoll-Hypaque density gradient centrifugation. Myeloma plasma cells were removed and CD138-negative cells were collected by negative selection after labeling with CD138 magnetic microbeads on a MACS separator. The purity of the isolated cells was checked by flow cytometry with CD138 antibodies on an Attune NxT. TRIzol reagent was used to extract total RNA, which was then quantified with a NanoDrop spectrophotometer. Paired RNA-seq and IR-seq were performed on the CD138-negative bone marrow sample of each patient. This clonotype was observed a handful of times. Its antigen is currently not known. No base-level quality is on record; no much larger clone is a single base apart.

The sample consisted of a population of CD138-negative cells sorted from bone marrow. This sample's cell subset or site label indicates: bone marrow mononuclear cells depleted of CD138+ plasma/myeloma cells by negative magnetic selection. The sequence derives from a donor over 35 with multiple myeloma. Recombination connected TRBV9 to TRBJ1-3; perhaps TRBD1 is the D gene, with 5 bases matching. The CDR3 region: CASSGGGGTSGNTIYF. The DNA is TGTGCCAGCAGCGGGGGGGGAGGAACCTCTGGAAACACCATATATTTT.